The following is a T cell receptor beta chain sequence with its context. The target of this receptor is not known. Base qualities are not recorded, but no much larger clone differs from it by a single base. The CDR3 regions of human TCRbeta chains were subjected to immunosequencing. On the authors' methods: TCRs in the repertoires were compared against a reference library of SARS-CoV-2-specific TCRs that had been generated with the MIRA antigen-specificity platform. Breadth meant the fraction of unique TCRs that were SARS-CoV-2-associated, whereas depth meant the fraction of total T cells that were SARS-CoV-2-associated. Each spike-specific TCR was assigned to its reactive spike region and to a CD4 or CD8 class using the MIRA data. Log10-transformed breadth and depth values were compared by one-way ANOVA with Sidak's multiple comparisons tests. This is the immuneACCESS table as TCRdb keeps it, with only in-frame sequences that have V and J called. A part of the clones is gone; compared with another copy, unresolved V genes explain less than half, and the rest is unexplained. D and trimming come from the DNA, and the V and J calls and clone size come from that table. This sample is represented by 130,000 or so clones; over 75% of them were singletons. The ten largest account for 7.9% of the sample.

These data are taken from a study of T cell responses to AZD1222 COVID-19 vaccine (dated by TCRdb to the early 2020s). About the full investigation: TCR sequencing covered 233 trial participants: nearly 210 given two doses of AZD1222 and 26 given two doses of MenACWY control vaccine. Trial participants were enrolled by age into subgroups of 18-55, 56-69 and 70-plus years, and around 140, 26 and 57 TCR-sequenced participants, respectively, were included in these subgroups. Paper-wide results and their limitations: After two AZD1222 doses, spike-specific TCR breadth and depth were significantly higher than at day 0 and than in MenACWY recipients. No day 14 peak-response samples were available, so repertoires were characterized only after the peak T cell response. Nearly half of unique spike-specific TCRs reportedly recognized epitopes outside regions mutated in the B.1.351 and B.1.1.7 variants. Most participants were white British and females outnumbered males, and the authors suggested that clonal diversity may have been underestimated. Conclusions about previously exposed vaccinees are limited, since just 6 or 7 AZD1222 recipients were seropositive for SARS-CoV-2 at baseline. The whole spike protein was spanned by vaccine-associated CD4 TCRs, and dominant responses were seen in regions 160-218 and 743-854. The 56-69-year group was small, and its depth increase did not reach significance, likely because of low power.

The meaning of the sample's time point label: about 28 days (+/-7) after the second vaccine dose. The sample's treatment or condition, from its label and the paper: meningococcal conjugate vaccine given as trial control. Samples from vaccinated people were obtained from the UK trials COV001 and COV002, which included a single-blind randomized controlled phase 2/3 trial of AZD1222 (ChAdOx1 nCoV-19) in healthy adults. For TCRbeta chain sequencing, PBMC samples from trial participants were taken at day 0 and at day 28 after the second dose. CDR3 length: 14 amino acids, cysteine to phenylalanine. The retained sequence is limited to the CDR3, 42 bases, with the frame set at the first base. The germline ends are 6 bases apart after V is trimmed by 3 bases and J by 0 bases. The germline V gene (reference sequence) yields LGHDT for CDR1 and YNNKEL for CDR2.

The receptor chain draws on TRBV3-1 (or the pseudogene TRBV3-2) and TRBJ2-1; tentative D gene TRBD2, with 6 bases matching. The origin of this receptor is an adult who received the MenACWY meningococcal vaccine as a control. The input for sequencing was peripheral blood, taken 28 days after the second dose of the MenACWY control vaccine. CDR3 sequence: CASSQGGSYNEQFF. The nucleotides read TGTGCCAGCAGCCAGGGAGGCTCCTACAATGAGCAGTTCTTC.